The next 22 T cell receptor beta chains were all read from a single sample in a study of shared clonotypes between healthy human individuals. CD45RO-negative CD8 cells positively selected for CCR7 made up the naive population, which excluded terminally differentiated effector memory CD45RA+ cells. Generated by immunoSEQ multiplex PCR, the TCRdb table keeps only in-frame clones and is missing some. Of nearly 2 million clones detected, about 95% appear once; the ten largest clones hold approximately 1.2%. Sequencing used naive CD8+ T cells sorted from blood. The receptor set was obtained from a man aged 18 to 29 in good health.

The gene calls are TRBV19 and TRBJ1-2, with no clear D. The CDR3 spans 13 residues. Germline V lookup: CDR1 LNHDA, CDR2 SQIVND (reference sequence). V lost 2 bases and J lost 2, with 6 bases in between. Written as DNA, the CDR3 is TGTGCCAGTAGTATAAGGAGCAACTATGGCTACACCTTC. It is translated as CASSIRSNYGYTF.

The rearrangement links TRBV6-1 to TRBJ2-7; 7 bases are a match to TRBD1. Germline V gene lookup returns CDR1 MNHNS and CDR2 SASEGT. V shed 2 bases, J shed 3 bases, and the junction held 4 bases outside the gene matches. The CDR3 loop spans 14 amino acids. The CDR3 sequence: CASSESPGGYEQYF. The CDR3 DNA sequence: TGTGCCAGCAGTGAAAGTCCAGGGGGCTACGAGCAGTACTTC.

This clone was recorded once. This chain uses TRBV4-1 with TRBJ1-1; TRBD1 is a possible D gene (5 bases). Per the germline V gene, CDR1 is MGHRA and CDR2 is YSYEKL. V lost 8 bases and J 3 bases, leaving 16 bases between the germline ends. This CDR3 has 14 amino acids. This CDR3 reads CASGPTVVYTEAFF. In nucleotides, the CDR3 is TGCGCCAGCGGTCCGACAGTTGTATACACTGAAGCTTTCTTT.

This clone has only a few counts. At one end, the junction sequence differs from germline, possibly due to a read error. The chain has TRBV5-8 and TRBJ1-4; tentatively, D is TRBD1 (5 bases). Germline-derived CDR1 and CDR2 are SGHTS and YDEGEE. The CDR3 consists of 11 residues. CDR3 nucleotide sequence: TGTGCCAGCAGCGCGGGACTTCCACCAGTTTTT. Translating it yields CASSAGLPPVF.

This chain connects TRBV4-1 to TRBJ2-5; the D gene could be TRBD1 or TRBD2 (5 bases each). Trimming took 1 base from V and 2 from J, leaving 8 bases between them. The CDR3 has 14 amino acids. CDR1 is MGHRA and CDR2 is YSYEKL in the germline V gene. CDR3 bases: TGCGCCAGCAGCCAAGGGGACGAACAAGAGACCCAGTACTTC. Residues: CASSQGDEQETQYF.

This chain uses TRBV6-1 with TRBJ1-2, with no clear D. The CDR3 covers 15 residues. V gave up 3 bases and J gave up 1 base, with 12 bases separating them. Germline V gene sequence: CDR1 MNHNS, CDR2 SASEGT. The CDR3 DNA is TGTGCCAGCAGTGACGGGAAGGGTTATAACTATGGCTACACCTTC. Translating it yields CASSDGKGYNYGYTF.

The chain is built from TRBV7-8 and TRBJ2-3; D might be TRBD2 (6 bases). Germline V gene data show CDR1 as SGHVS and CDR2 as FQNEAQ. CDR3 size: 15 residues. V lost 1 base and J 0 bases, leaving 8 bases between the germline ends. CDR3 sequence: CASSLGLASTDTQYF. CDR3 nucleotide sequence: TGTGCCAGCAGCTTAGGGCTAGCGAGCACAGATACGCAGTATTTT.

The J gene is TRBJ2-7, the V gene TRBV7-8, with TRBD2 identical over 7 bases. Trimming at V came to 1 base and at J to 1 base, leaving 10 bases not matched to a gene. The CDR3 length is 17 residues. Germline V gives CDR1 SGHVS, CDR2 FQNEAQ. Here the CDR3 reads CASSLDLSGEGSYEQYF. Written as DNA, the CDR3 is TGTGCCAGCAGCTTAGACCTTTCGGGGGAGGGTTCCTACGAGCAGTACTTC.

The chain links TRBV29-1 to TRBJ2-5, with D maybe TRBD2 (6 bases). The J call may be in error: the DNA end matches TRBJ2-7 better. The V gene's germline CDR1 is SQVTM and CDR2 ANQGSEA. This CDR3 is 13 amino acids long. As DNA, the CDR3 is TGCAGCGTTGATACCGGGAGTGGGACCGAGCAGTACTTC. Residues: CSVDTGSGTEQYF.

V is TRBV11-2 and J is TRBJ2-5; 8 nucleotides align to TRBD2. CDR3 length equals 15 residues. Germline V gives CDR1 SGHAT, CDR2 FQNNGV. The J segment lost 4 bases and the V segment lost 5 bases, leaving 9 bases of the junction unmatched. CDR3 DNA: TGTGCCAGCAGCACAGAGACTAGCGTGGGAGAGACCCAGTACTTC. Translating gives CASSTETSVGETQYF.

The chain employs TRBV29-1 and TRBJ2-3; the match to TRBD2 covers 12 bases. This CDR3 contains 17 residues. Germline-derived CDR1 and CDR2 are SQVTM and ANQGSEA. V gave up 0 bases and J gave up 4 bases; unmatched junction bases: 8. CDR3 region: CSVEERLAGGSADTQYF. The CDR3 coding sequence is TGCAGCGTTGAAGAGCGCCTAGCGGGAGGGTCGGCAGATACGCAGTATTTT.

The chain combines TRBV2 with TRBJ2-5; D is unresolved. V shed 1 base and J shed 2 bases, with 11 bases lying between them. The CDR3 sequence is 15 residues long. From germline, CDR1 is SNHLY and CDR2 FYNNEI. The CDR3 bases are TGTGCCAGCAGTGAAGGGTCAGGATTACAAGAGACCCAGTACTTC. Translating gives CASSEGSGLQETQYF.

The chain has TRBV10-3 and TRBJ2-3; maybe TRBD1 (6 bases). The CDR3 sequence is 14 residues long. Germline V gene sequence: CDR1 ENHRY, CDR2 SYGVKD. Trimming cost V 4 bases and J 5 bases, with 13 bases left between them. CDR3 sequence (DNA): TGTGCCATCAGTGCACAGGGTCTTTTAGATACGCAGTATTTT. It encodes CAISAQGLLDTQYF.

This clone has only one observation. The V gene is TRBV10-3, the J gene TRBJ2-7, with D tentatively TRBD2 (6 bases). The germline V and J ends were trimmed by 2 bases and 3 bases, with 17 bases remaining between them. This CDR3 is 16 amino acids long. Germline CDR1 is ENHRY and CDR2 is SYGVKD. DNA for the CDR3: TGTGCCATCAGTGAGGAGGGCGGGATGGGATTCTACGAGCAGTACTTC. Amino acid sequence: CAISEEGGMGFYEQYF.

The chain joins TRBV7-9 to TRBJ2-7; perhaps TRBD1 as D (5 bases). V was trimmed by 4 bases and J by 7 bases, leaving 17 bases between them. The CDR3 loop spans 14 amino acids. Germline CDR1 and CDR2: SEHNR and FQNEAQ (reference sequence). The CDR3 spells CASSYRTVHEEQYF. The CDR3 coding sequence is TGTGCCAGCAGCTACAGGACGGTCCACGAAGAGCAGTACTTC.

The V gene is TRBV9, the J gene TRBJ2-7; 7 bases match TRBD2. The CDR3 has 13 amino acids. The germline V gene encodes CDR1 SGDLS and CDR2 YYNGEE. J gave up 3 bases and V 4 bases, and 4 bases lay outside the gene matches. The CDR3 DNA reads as TGTGCCAGCAGCCGTAGGGAGGGCTACGAGCAGTACTTC. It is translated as CASSRREGYEQYF. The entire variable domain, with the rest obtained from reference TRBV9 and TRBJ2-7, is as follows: DSGVTQTPKHLITATGQRVTLRCSPRSGDLSVYWYQQSLDQGLQFLIQYYNGEERAKGNILERFSAQQFPDLHSELNLSSLELGDSALYFCASSRREGYEQYFGPGTRLTVT.

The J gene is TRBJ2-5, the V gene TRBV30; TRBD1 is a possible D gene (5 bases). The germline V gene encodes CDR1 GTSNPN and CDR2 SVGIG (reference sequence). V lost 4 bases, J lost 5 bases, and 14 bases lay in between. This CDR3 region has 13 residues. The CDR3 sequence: CAWNNKGWETQYF. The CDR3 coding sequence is TGTGCCTGGAATAATAAGGGGTGGGAGACCCAGTACTTC.

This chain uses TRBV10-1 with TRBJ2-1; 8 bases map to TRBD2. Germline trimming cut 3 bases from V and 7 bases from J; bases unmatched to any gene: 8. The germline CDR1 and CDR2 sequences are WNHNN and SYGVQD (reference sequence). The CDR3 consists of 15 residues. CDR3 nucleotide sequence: TGCGCCAGCAGTGATCGAGCGGGGGCAGGGAATGAGCAGTTCTTC. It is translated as CASSDRAGAGNEQFF.

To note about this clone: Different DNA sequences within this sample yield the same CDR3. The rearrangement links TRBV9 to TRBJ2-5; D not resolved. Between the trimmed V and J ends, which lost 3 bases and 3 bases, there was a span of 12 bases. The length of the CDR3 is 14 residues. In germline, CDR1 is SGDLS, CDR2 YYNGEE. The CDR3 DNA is TGTGCCAGCAGCGCGTCGGGTGGGGAAGAGACCCAGTACTTC. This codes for CASSASGGEETQYF.

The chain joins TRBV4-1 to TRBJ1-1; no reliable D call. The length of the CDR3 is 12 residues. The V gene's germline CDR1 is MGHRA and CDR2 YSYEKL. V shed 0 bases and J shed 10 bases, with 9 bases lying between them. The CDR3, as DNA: TGCGCCAGCAGCCAAGATAAACTCGGAGCTTTCTTT. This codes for CASSQDKLGAFF.

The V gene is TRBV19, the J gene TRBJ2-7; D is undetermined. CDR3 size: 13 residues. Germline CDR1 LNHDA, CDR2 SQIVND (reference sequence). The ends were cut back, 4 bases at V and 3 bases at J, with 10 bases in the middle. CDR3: CASSTMDGYEQYF. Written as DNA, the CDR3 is TGTGCCAGTAGTACTATGGACGGCTACGAGCAGTACTTC. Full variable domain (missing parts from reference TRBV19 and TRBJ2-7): DGGITQSPKYLFRKEGQNVTLSCEQNLNHDAMYWYRQDPGQGLRLIYYSQIVNDFQKGDIAEGYSVSREKKESFPLTVTSAQKNPTAFYLCASSTMDGYEQYFGPGTRLTVT.

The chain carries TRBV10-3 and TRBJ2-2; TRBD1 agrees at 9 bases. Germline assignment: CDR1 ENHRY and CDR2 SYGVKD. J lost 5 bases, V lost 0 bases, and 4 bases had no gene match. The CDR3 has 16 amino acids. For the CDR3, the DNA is TGTGCCATCAGTGAGTCCAGGACAGGGGAAACCGGGGAGCTGTTTTTT. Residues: CAISESRTGETGELFF.